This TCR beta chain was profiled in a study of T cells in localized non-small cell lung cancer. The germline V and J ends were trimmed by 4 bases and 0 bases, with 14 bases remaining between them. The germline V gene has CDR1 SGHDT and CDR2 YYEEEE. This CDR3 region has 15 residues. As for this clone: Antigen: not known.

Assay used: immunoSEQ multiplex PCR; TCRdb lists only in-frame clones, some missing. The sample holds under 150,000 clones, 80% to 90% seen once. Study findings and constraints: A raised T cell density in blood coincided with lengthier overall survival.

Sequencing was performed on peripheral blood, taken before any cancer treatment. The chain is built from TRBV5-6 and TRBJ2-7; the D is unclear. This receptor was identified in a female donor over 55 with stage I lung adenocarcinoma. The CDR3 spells CASSARTVSSYEQYF. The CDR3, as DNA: TGTGCCAGCAGCGCCAGGACGGTCAGCTCCTACGAGCAGTACTTC.